These 4 T cell receptor beta chains share one sample of origin, sequenced in a study of molecular identifiers for immune sequencing clone quantification. TCRdb processed the PCR reads anew with MiXCR; each CDR3 protein has one entry. The repertoire holds about 640,000 distinct CDR3 sequences, approximately 20% seen once, with around 0.86% in the top ten. The sample was naive CD8+ T cells from blood, with Jurkat cell RNA spiked in. Specified subset: FACS-sorted CD8+CD4-CCR7+CD45RA+ naive T cells. The receptors derive from a human donor in good health. Some libraries in this study had Jurkat cell RNA spiked in.

The sample holds many counts of this clonotype. The J gene is TRBJ1-6, the V gene TRBV4-3; D remains unclear. Trimming cost V 0 bases and J 8 bases, with 8 bases left between them. Germline loops: CDR1 LGHNA, CDR2 YSLEER. This CDR3 has 14 residues. CDR3 coding DNA: TGCGCCAGCAGCCAAGAGAGGCTTTATTCACCCCTCCACTTT. This encodes CASSQERLYSPLHF.

This clonotype was picked up one time. The germline gene is not matched at one end of the junction; a read error may be the cause. The chain couples TRBV30 to TRBJ2-1; 7 positions agree with TRBD1. Germline V CDR1 and CDR2: GTSNPN, SVGIG (reference sequence). The CDR3 is made up of 14 amino acids. The CDR3 protein is CAWISGTDYNGQFF. CDR3 DNA sequence: TGTGCCTGGATCTCCGGGACAGACTACAATGGGCAGTTCTTC.

This clonotype appeared many times. The chain is built from TRBV5-6 and TRBJ1-6, with 9 bases matching TRBD1. The germline V gene encodes CDR1 SGHDT and CDR2 YYEEEE. After removal of 1 base from V and 9 bases from J, the junction contained 2 bases not matched to a gene. The CDR3 consists of 14 residues. CDR3 region: CASSLWGQGSPLHF. The CDR3, as DNA: TGTGCCAGCAGCTTGTGGGGACAGGGTTCACCCCTCCACTTT.

This clonotype was counted at least ten times. As DNA, the CDR3 is TGTGCCAGCCTGGGCGGGAAACTGTTTTTT. Its protein is CASLGGKLFF. The gene calls are TRBV12-3 or TRBV12-4 and TRBJ1-4; D not resolved. The CDR3 is 10 amino acids. The V end was cut by 8 bases, the J end by 11 bases, with 9 bases between.